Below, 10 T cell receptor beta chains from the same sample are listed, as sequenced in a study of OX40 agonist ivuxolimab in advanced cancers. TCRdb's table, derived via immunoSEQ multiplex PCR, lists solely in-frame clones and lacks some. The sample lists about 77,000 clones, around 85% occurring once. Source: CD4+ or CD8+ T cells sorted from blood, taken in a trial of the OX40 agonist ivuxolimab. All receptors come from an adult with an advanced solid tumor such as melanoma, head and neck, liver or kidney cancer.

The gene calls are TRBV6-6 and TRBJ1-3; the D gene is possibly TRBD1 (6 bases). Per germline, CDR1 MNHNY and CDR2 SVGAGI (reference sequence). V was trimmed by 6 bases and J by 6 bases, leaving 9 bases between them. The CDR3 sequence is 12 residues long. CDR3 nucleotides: TGTGCCAGCAGAAAGGGGGAAAACACCATATATTTT. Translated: CASRKGENTIYF.

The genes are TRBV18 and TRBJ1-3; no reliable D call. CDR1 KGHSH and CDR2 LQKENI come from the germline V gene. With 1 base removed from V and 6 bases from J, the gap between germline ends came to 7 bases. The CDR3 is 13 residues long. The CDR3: CASSPQRENTIYF. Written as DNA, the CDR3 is TGTGCCAGCTCACCACAGAGAGAAAACACCATATATTTT.

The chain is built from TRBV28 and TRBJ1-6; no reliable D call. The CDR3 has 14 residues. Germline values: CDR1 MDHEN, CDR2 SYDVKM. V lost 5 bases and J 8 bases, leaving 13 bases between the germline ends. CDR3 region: CASSPGPRDSPLHF. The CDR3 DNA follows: TGTGCCAGCAGTCCCGGGCCTAGAGATTCACCCCTCCACTTT. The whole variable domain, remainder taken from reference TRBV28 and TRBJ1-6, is DVKVTQSSRYLVKRTGEKVFLECVQDMDHENMFWYRQDPGLGLRLIYFSYDVKMKEKGDIPEGYSVSREKKERFSLILESASTNQTSMYLCASSPGPRDSPLHFGNGTRLTVT.

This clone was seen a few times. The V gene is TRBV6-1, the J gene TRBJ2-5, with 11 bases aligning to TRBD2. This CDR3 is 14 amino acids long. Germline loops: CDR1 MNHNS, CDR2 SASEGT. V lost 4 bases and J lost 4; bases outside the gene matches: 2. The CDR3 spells CASSATSGTETQYF. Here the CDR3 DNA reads TGTGCCAGCAGTGCGACTAGCGGGACAGAGACCCAGTACTTC.

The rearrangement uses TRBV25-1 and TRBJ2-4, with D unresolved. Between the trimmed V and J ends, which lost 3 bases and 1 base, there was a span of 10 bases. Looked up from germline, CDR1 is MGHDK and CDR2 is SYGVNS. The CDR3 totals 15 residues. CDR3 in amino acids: CASSDTGPAKNIQYF. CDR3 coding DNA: TGTGCCAGCAGTGATACCGGCCCGGCCAAAAACATTCAGTACTTC.

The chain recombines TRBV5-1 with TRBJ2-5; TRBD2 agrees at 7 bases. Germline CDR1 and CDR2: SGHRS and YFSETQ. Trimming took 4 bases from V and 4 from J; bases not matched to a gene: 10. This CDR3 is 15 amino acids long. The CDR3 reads CASSATSDWGETQYF. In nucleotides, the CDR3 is TGCGCCAGCAGCGCTACTAGCGACTGGGGAGAGACCCAGTACTTC.

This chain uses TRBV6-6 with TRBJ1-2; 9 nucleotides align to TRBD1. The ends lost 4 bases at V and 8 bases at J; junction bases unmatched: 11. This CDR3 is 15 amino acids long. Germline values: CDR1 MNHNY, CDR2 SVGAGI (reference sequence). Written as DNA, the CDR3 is TGTGCCAGCAGTTCGCGGGACAGGGCAGGACGGGGCTACACCTTC. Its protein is CASSSRDRAGRGYTF.

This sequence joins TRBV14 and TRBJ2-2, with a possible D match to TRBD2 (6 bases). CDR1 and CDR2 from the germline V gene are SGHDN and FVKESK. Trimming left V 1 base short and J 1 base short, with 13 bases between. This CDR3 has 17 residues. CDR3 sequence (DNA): TGTGCCAGCAGCCAAGCTGCGGGACCAATGAACACCGGGGAGCTGTTTTTT. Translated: CASSQAAGPMNTGELFF.

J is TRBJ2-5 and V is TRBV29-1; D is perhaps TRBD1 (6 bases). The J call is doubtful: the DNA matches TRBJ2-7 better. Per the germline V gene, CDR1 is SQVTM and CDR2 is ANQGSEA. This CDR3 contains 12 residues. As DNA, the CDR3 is TGCAGCGTTATTCAGGGGTCCTACGAGCAGTACTTC. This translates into CSVIQGSYEQYF.

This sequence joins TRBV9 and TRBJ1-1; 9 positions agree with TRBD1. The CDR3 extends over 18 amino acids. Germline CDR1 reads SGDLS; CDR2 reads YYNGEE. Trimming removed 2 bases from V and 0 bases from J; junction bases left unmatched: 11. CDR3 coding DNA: TGTGCCAGCAGCGTGGGTATAGGGACAGGGCACATGAACACTGAAGCTTTCTTT. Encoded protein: CASSVGIGTGHMNTEAFF.